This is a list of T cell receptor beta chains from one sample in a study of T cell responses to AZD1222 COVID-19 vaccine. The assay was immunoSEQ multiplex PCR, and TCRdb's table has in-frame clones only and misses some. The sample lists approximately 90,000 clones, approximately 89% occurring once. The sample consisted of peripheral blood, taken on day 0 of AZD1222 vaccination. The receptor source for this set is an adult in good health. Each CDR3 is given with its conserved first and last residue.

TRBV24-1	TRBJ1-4	CATSDFRDRGDATNEKLFF
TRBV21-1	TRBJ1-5	CASSSWGPAISNQPQHF
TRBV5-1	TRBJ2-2	CASSGQGTGELFF
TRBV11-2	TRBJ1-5	CASSKQGNQPQHF
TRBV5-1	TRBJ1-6	CASSTASVSYNSPLHF
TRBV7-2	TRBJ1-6	CASTPQEVSPLHF
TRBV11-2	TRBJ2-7	CASSPGGRGEQYF
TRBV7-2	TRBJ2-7	CASSSSGTSGRNEQYF
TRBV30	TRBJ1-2	CAWGRDRPYGYTF
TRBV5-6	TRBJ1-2	CASSLAVGGYTF
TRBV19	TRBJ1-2	CASSIGPPSHNGYTF
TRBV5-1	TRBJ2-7	CASSSSPGTYEQYF
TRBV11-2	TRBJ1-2	CASSLSGRGGYTF
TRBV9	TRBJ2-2	CASSPTERLRVPGELFF
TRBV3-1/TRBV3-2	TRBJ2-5	CASSRAETQYF
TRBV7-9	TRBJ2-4	CASSRGTQAKNIQYF
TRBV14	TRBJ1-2	CASSAGQGSYGYTF
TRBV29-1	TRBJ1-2	CSVEDGQQYYGYTF
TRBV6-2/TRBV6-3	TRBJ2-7	CASSWKQPNSYEQYF
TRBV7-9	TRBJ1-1	CASSTTRGLTEAFF
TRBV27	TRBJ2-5	CASRRSGQGPKTQYF
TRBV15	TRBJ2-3	CATSRELPSTDTQYF